The 5 T cell receptor beta chains below were found in one sample sequenced in a study of patients and donors after allogeneic stem cell transplantation. TCRdb ran MiXCR on the RT-PCR reads and lists one entry per CDR3 protein. The sample lists 20,000 to 30,000 distinct CDR3 sequences, roughly two fifths occurring once. The sequenced material came from blood, either unsorted or a sorted T cell fraction (not recorded which). Every receptor here comes from a human donor who was either an allogeneic HSCT recipient or a stem cell or donor lymphocyte infusion donor (not recorded which). It is not recorded whose cells these are; they may come from a transplant donor.

CDR3: CASSWGLGSSYNSPLHF. CDR3 in DNA: TGCGCCAGCAGCTGGGGGTTAGGGAGCTCCTATAATTCACCCCTCCACTTT. The J gene is TRBJ1-6, the V gene TRBV5-1; a weak D match, TRBD1 (5 bases). Looked up from germline, CDR1 is SGHRS and CDR2 is YFSETQ. The CDR3 loop spans 17 amino acids. Trimming stripped 3 bases from V and 0 bases from J, with 13 bases between.

This clonotype has a handful of counts. As DNA, the CDR3 is TGTGCCAGCAGTTACTCGAAGTCTTACTCCTATAATTCACCCCTCCACTTT. Its translation is CASSYSKSYSYNSPLHF. The V gene is TRBV6-5, the J gene TRBJ1-6, with D hard to call. Germline loops: CDR1 MNHEY, CDR2 SVGAGI. CDR3 length: 17 residues. V was clipped by 0 bases and J by 0 bases, with 9 bases between them.

The genes are TRBV24-1 and TRBJ2-3; D call uncertain. Germline lookup yields CDR1 KGHDR and CDR2 SFDVKD. CDR3 size: 18 residues. Trimming removed 1 base from V and 2 bases from J, with 18 bases in between. The CDR3 loop reads CATSDFSDRALDTDTQYF. CDR3 coding DNA: TGTGCCACCAGTGATTTCTCCGATAGGGCGTTAGACACAGATACGCAGTATTTT.

The chain combines TRBV5-1 with TRBJ1-5; tentative D call: TRBD1 (6 bases). V lost 0 bases to trimming and J lost 4 bases, with 11 bases between them. CDR3 length equals 15 residues. Germline V CDR1 and CDR2: SGHRS, YFSETQ. Here the CDR3 reads CASSLEGDINQPQHF. The CDR3 DNA follows: TGCGCCAGCAGCTTGGAAGGGGACATAAATCAGCCCCAGCATTTT.

The V call is TRBV12-3 or TRBV12-4, the J call TRBJ1-2; D remains ambiguous. V was clipped by 6 bases and J by 4 bases, with 12 bases between them. The CDR3 runs to 13 residues. Here the CDR3 reads CASSTGFFYGYTF. The CDR3 region has the DNA TGTGCCAGCAGCACCGGTTTCTTCTATGGCTACACCTTC.